The 12 T cell receptor beta chains presented below share a single source sample, sequenced in a study of T cell repertoires in cytomegalovirus infection. TCRdb ran MiXCR on the reads and lists one entry per CDR3 protein. The sample lists approximately 70,000 distinct CDR3 sequences, around 21% occurring once. The antigens for these receptors are not known. Sequenced sample: PBMCs, sequenced either directly or after in vitro stimulation (not recorded which). The receptors stem from a human donor in good health (CMV status not recorded). Some clones in this sample may be carry-over from other donors' samples.

This clonotype was seen at least ten times. The V call is TRBV7-2, the J call TRBJ2-3, with TRBD2 matching 11 bases. The CDR3 runs 15 residues. Trimming removed 2 bases from V and 5 bases from J; junction bases left unmatched: 3. Germline CDR1 is SGHTA and CDR2 is FQGNSA. CDR3 protein: CASSLSTSGRDTQYF. CDR3 sequence (DNA): TGTGCCAGCAGCTTATCCACTAGCGGGAGAGATACGCAGTATTTT.

In its sample, this clonotype was seen a few times. The V gene is TRBV7-9, the J gene TRBJ2-5; 9 bases agree with TRBD1. In germline, CDR1 is SEHNR, CDR2 FQNEAQ (reference sequence). With V trimmed by 0 bases and J by 4 bases, 3 bases remained unmatched. The CDR3 length is 15 residues. The CDR3 protein is CASSLATGGRETQYF. DNA of the CDR3: TGTGCCAGCAGCTTAGCAACAGGGGGCCGAGAGACCCAGTACTTC. The variable domain in full, completed from reference TRBV7-9 and TRBJ2-5, reads DTGVSQNPRHKITKRGQNVTFRCDPISEHNRLYWYRQTLGQGPEFLTYFQNEAQLEKSRLLSDRFSAERPKGSFSTLEIQRTEQGDSAMYLCASSLATGGRETQYFGPGTRLLVL.

There are a few counts of this clonotype. The V and J genes are TRBV18 and TRBJ2-5; 8 nucleotides match TRBD1. V shed 1 base, J shed 5 bases, and the junction held 9 bases outside the gene matches. There are 16 residues in the CDR3. Germline CDR1 is KGHSH and CDR2 is LQKENI. CDR3 DNA sequence: TGTGCCAGCTCACCACGAGACGGGACAGGTGGGGAGACCCAGTACTTC. Amino acids: CASSPRDGTGGETQYF.

This clonotype was counted ten times or more. The chain joins TRBV7-2 to TRBJ2-5, with 7 bases identical to TRBD2. V dropped 3 bases and J dropped 5; count of bases not matched to a gene: 6. Germline-derived CDR1 and CDR2 are SGHTA and FQGNSA. CDR3 length: 14 amino acids. The chain's CDR3 is CASSFKRGTETQYF. In DNA, the CDR3 is TGTGCCAGCAGCTTCAAGCGGGGCACGGAGACCCAGTACTTC.

This clonotype was recorded many times. J is TRBJ1-2 and V is TRBV7-2; 9 positions agree with TRBD1. Germline CDR1 reads SGHTA; CDR2 reads FQGNSA. The CDR3 runs 14 residues. The V segment lost 6 bases and the J segment 8 bases; nucleotides outside the gene matches: 10. CDR3 sequence reads: CASRFIQGAGGYTF. CDR3 DNA sequence: TGTGCCAGCAGATTCATACAGGGGGCAGGAGGCTACACCTTC.

This clonotype was recorded many times. The chain couples TRBV7-9 to TRBJ1-2; 7 bases line up with TRBD1. V lost 5 bases to trimming and J lost 6 bases; unmatched junction nucleotides: 6. The CDR3 totals 13 residues. The germline V gene has CDR1 SEHNR and CDR2 FQNEAQ (reference sequence). In DNA form, the CDR3 reads TGTGCCAGCAGCGGAGACAGGGTCGATGGCTACACCTTC. Amino acids: CASSGDRVDGYTF. Full variable domain (remainder filled in from reference TRBV7-9 and TRBJ1-2): DTGVSQNPRHKITKRGQNVTFRCDPISEHNRLYWYRQTLGQGPEFLTYFQNEAQLEKSRLLSDRFSAERPKGSFSTLEIQRTEQGDSAMYLCASSGDRVDGYTFGSGTRLTVV.

This clonotype was observed a few times. The chain uses TRBV6-2 or TRBV6-3 and TRBJ2-1, with 12 positions matching TRBD2. V shed 4 bases, J shed 9 bases, and the junction held 10 bases outside the gene matches. The CDR3 loop spans 16 amino acids. Germline CDR1 and CDR2: MNHEY and SVGEGT. CDR3 nucleotide sequence: TGTGCCAGCAGTTCCGGACTAGCGGGAAGATTCAGTGAGCAGTTCTTC. Translation gives CASSSGLAGRFSEQFF.

This clonotype was observed at least ten times. CDR3 protein: CASSLRSGAGSYEQYF. CDR3 nucleotide sequence: TGTGCCAGCAGCTTAAGGTCAGGGGCGGGCTCCTACGAGCAGTACTTC. The J gene is TRBJ2-7, the V gene TRBV7-2; D is perhaps TRBD1 (6 bases). With 2 bases removed from V and 0 bases from J, the gap between germline ends came to 14 bases. In germline, CDR1 is SGHTA, CDR2 FQGNSA. There are 16 residues in the CDR3.

At least ten counts were recorded for this clonotype. This chain uses TRBV5-4 with TRBJ1-2; 8 nucleotides line up with TRBD1. Trimming cost V 4 bases and J 2 bases; bases outside gene matches: 7. CDR1 is SGHNT, CDR2 YYREEE, per germline (reference sequence). The CDR3 sequence is 15 residues long. DNA for the CDR3: TGTGCCAGCAGCCCAAGGACAGGGTGGAACTATGGCTACACCTTC. Translated: CASSPRTGWNYGYTF.

This clonotype has at least ten counts. This chain links TRBV6-2 or TRBV6-3 with TRBJ2-7; TRBD1 is a possible D gene (6 bases). The CDR3 covers 16 residues. V gave up 6 bases and J gave up 5 bases, with 23 bases separating them. Looked up from germline, CDR1 is MNHEY and CDR2 is SVGEGT. As DNA, the CDR3 is TGTGCCAGCAGCAAAGACAGGCGTGGAATGGGGGACGAGCAGTACGTC. Residues: CASSKDRRGMGDEQYV.

This clonotype showed up just a few times. The J gene is TRBJ1-2, the V gene TRBV7-2; 7 bases map to TRBD1. The CDR3 loop spans 12 amino acids. V dropped 7 bases and J dropped 2; count of bases not matched to a gene: 1. Germline V gene lookup returns CDR1 SGHTA and CDR2 FQGNSA. CDR3 DNA: TGTGCCAGCAACAGGGGAAACTATGGCTACACCTTC. Translated: CASNRGNYGYTF.

This clonotype was recorded many times. The chain couples TRBV7-2 to TRBJ2-1; no firm D call. The germline gives CDR1 SGHTA, CDR2 FQGNSA. The CDR3 totals 13 residues. Trimming pared 1 base from V and 3 bases from J, leaving 4 bases between. CDR3: CASSLDIYNEQFF. CDR3 DNA sequence: TGTGCCAGCAGCTTAGACATCTACAATGAGCAGTTCTTC.